The 9 T cell receptor beta chains reported below all come from one sample, sequenced in a study of beta chain features in type 1 diabetes. Study results and limitations: Moderate yet significant TCRB CDR3 shortening was seen in Type 1 diabetes patients in all four CD4+ subsets.

These TCRs' antigens remain unknown. Expressed TCRB transcripts were sequenced because the entire RNA isolate underwent reverse transcription. Produced via immunoSEQ multiplex PCR; TCRdb's table is partial and in-frame only. The sample holds tens of thousands of clones, about 64% seen once. Sequences were obtained from stem cell memory CD4+ T cells from blood. The source is a woman in her 30s with type 1 diabetes.

The V call is TRBV28, the J call TRBJ2-7; 10 nucleotides match TRBD1. The CDR3 spans 16 residues. The trim removed 5 bases at V and 5 bases at J, leaving 12 bases unmatched. Germline CDR1 reads MDHEN; CDR2 reads SYDVKM. CDR3 region: CASSTQETGGWNEQYF. The DNA of the CDR3 is TGTGCCAGCAGTACCCAAGAGACAGGGGGCTGGAACGAGCAGTACTTC.

The V call is TRBV10-3, the J call TRBJ2-5; TRBD1 aligns across 11 bases. The trim removed 7 bases at V and 5 bases at J, leaving 6 bases unmatched. CDR1 and CDR2 (germline): ENHRY, SYGVKD. The length of the CDR3 is 14 residues. CDR3 DNA: TGTGCCATCAATGGACAGGGGGCGGAGGAGACCCAGTACTTC. Its protein is CAINGQGAEETQYF.

The gene calls are TRBV7-3 and TRBJ2-7, with D possibly being TRBD2 (7 bases). The CDR3 totals 14 residues. Between the trimmed V and J ends, which lost 2 bases and 5 bases, there was a span of 13 bases. Germline V gene data show CDR1 as SGHTA and CDR2 as FQGTGA. In nucleotides, the CDR3 is TGTGCCAGCAGCTTAGGCAGGGAGGGGGACGAGCAGTACTTC. It encodes CASSLGREGDEQYF. The variable domain in full, with the rest retrieved from reference TRBV7-3 and TRBJ2-7, is GAGVSQTPSNKVTEKGKYVELRCDPISGHTALYWYRQSLGQGPEFLIYFQGTGAADDSGLPNDRFFAVRPEGSVSTLKIQRTERGDSAVYLCASSLGREGDEQYFGPGTRLTVT.

V usage is TRBV6-1 and J usage is TRBJ2-7, with a possible D match to TRBD1 (5 bases). This CDR3 is 17 amino acids long. V was pared by 2 bases and J by 2 bases, with 19 bases between. Germline V CDR1 and CDR2: MNHNS, SASEGT. This chain's CDR3 is CASSETGRMYSTYEQYF. In DNA, the CDR3 is TGTGCCAGCAGTGAAACAGGCAGGATGTATTCGACCTACGAGCAGTACTTC.

The rearrangement joins TRBV2 to TRBJ1-3, with D possibly TRBD1 on 6 matching bases. Germline values: CDR1 SNHLY, CDR2 FYNNEI. The V gene lost 5 bases and the J gene lost 3 bases, with 14 bases spanning the gap. The CDR3 extends over 15 amino acids. This chain's CDR3 is CASSNSGAYGNTIYF. CDR3 nucleotide sequence: TGTGCCAGCAGTAACTCAGGGGCGTATGGAAACACCATATATTTT.

This clone appeared a few times. This chain uses TRBV4-2 with TRBJ2-3; D ambiguous. CDR1 is LGHNA, CDR2 YNFKEQ, per germline. The CDR3 has 11 residues. Trimming removed 4 bases at V and 6 bases at J, with 5 bases between. For the CDR3, the DNA is TGTGCCAGCAGCCTCTCCGATACGCAGTATTTT. Protein: CASSLSDTQYF.

This CDR3 is CASSFRQGGRETQYF. DNA of the CDR3: TGTGCCAGCAGCTTCCGACAGGGTGGTCGAGAGACCCAGTACTTC. V gene TRBV14 combines with J gene TRBJ2-5; TRBD1 aligns across 7 bases. The CDR3 loop spans 15 amino acids. Germline trimming cut 5 bases from V and 4 bases from J; bases unmatched to any gene: 10. CDR1 is SGHDN and CDR2 is FVKESK in the germline V gene.

This chain joins TRBV28 and TRBJ2-1; D remains unclear. In germline, CDR1 is MDHEN, CDR2 SYDVKM. This CDR3 contains 11 residues. Trimming stripped 2 bases from V and 15 bases from J, with 11 bases between. The CDR3 bases are TGTGCCAGCAGTTTACAGTTTACACCGTTCTTC. Protein sequence: CASSLQFTPFF.

This chain links TRBV28 with TRBJ2-1, with TRBD2 matching over 10 bases. CDR3 length: 16 residues. V gave up 6 bases and J gave up 5 bases; unmatched junction bases: 10. Germline V lookup: CDR1 MDHEN, CDR2 SYDVKM. The CDR3, as DNA: TGTGCCAGCAGAGGGGCTAGCGGGAGTCTCGACAATGAGCAGTTCTTC. Translating gives CASRGASGSLDNEQFF.